This T cell receptor (beta chain) is drawn from a study of blood T cell repertoires in COVID-19 (dated by TCRdb to 2019 to 2021). Broadly, across the study: Samples from collaborators originated in the United States, Italy and Spain and spanned both the acute and convalescent phases of COVID-19. The material from the prospective study consisted of cDNA or gDNA derived from T cells, B-cell-depleted T cells, or PBMCs. Subjects who had been exposed to COVID-19, were actively infected with it, or had recovered from it provided the deeply sampled blood TCRbeta repertoires that made up the dataset. The repertoires were released in a freely available public database intended as a resource for research on the immune response to SARS-CoV-2. Samples were obtained from the ongoing ImmuneRACE study (first 160 participants) and from approximately 1,200 subjects provided by 6 global collaborators. A de-identified subject ID, COVID-19 status, age in years and sex were almost always included in the sample metadata. Where available, HLA class I and class II types were taken from metadata supplied by the sample provider and were not determined by assay-based typing.

On this clone itself: No cognate antigen has been identified for it. Base qualities are not recorded, but no much larger clone differs from it by a single base.

The CDR3 has 16 amino acids, counting the end cysteine and phenylalanine. Only CDR3 DNA is held: 48 bases, read in frame from base 1. The full study reports these points: The quantity of clinical and demographic metadata differed by source and by participant and was supplied without curation.

Collaborating institutions collected whole blood in K2EDTA tubes following their own protocols. For TCRbeta analysis, collaborators shipped samples as frozen whole blood, isolated PBMCs, or DNA extracted from either of those sample types. TCRbeta CDR3 regions were amplified from genomic DNA using the immunoSEQ Assay, a bias-controlled multiplex PCR. Processing in the source paper ran as follows. The number of nucleated cells in each sample was estimated by amplification of reference gene primers within the assay. To quantify the absolute abundance of each unique TCRbeta CDR3 rearrangement, sequence reads were collapsed and filtered. Productive Simpson clonality was computed per sample as the square root of Simpson's diversity index over productive rearrangements. TCRdb took this table from immuneACCESS and kept in-frame rearrangements with V and J called. Such tables lack part of the clones; where checked against another copy, unresolved V genes explain under half of the gap, and the rest is unexplained. V, J and clone size reflect that table, while D and trimming were determined from the DNA. Across this sample there are 150,000 to 200,000 clones, with around nine tenths seen only once. The ten largest clonotypes hold roughly 3.6% of the sample.

The source of this sequence is a man between 18 and 35 years old with active or convalescent COVID-19. Sequenced input: peripheral blood. Recombination joined TRBV21-1 with TRBJ2-3; the listed D gene, TRBD2, was not tested against the DNA. TRBV21-1 is a pseudogene segment. The CDR3 region has the sequence CASSKCSGRIPDTQYF. The DNA is TGTGCCAGCAGCAAATGTAGCGGGAGGATCCCAGATACGCAGTATTTT.